This T cell receptor (beta chain) emerged from a study of blood T cell repertoires in COVID-19. Study-wide context: Both acute and convalescent COVID-19 samples were obtained from the United States, Italy and Spain. Sources were T cells, B-cell-depleted T cells, or PBMCs; the material itself was cDNA or gDNA.

As handled by the study authors: Estimated nucleated cell counts came from reference gene primer amplification. Using immunoSEQ multiplex PCR, the repertoire was profiled, and TCRdb retains in-frame clones only, with some absent. V, J and clone size are taken as reported in that table, and D and trimming were inferred from the DNA itself. The sample holds 150,000 to 200,000 clones, roughly 73% seen once. There are 14 residues in the CDR3. Germline lookup yields CDR1 SGHAT and CDR2 FQNNGV. V was cut by 4 bases and J by 2 bases, with 12 bases left in between. The TCR originated in a man in his sixties or seventies with acute or convalescent COVID-19. The gene calls are TRBV11-2 and TRBJ2-7; a possible D gene is TRBD2 (6 bases). The sequenced sample consisted of peripheral blood. The CDR3 is CASSSQAGTYEQYF. The CDR3 DNA reads as TGTGCCAGCAGCTCCCAAGCGGGCACCTACGAGCAGTACTTC. Variable domain in full (rest from reference TRBV11-2 and TRBJ2-7): EAGVAQSPRYKIIEKRQSVAFWCNPISGHATLYWYQQILGQGPKLLIQFQNNGVVDDSQLPKDRFSAERLKGVDSTLKIQPAKLEDSAVYLCASSSQAGTYEQYFGPGTRLTVT.